A single sample is the source of the 25 T cell receptor beta chains below, sequenced in a study of regulatory T cells in long-lasting Graves disease. Assembly of TCR beta libraries relied on iRepertoire HTBI primers together with Arm-PCR of CDR3 regions. A single record per CDR3 protein comes from TCRdb applying MiXCR to the multiplex PCR reads. The sample lists a few hundred thousand distinct CDR3 sequences, roughly 15% seen once, with approximately 7.8% in the top ten. Time point defined: newly diagnosed GD, antithyroid drugs for less than 3 months. RNA isolated from PBMCs was used to make the TCR library. These same records also appear under a second study, on T cells in Graves' hyperthyroidism and ophthalmopathy.

Sequencing used peripheral blood mononuclear cells (PBMCs), obtained at new diagnosis, from a patient treated with antithyroid drugs. These TCRs come from a middle-aged woman with Graves disease.

The chain employs TRBV4-1 and TRBJ2-1; maybe TRBD2 (5 bases). This CDR3 is built from 14 residues. Trimming took off 4 bases at V and 4 bases at J, with 11 bases between the two ends. The germline gives CDR1 MGHRA, CDR2 YSYEKL. CDR3 sequence reads: CASSRGTGYNEQFF. The CDR3 coding sequence is TGCGCCAGCAGCCGAGGAACGGGGTACAATGAGCAGTTCTTC.

There are many counts of this clonotype. The chain recombines TRBV18 with TRBJ1-5, with a weak D call TRBD1 (5 bases). This CDR3 comprises 13 residues. The ends were cut back, 6 bases at V and 5 bases at J, with 11 bases in the middle. Per the germline V gene, CDR1 is KGHSH and CDR2 is LQKENI. Written as DNA, the CDR3 is TGTGCCAGCTCCGAAGGGGTCGATCAGCCCCAGCATTTT. Translation: CASSEGVDQPQHF.

On this clonotype: A much larger clone sits a single nucleotide away, making a read error possible. This chain's CDR3 is CDSSPTIYLEQYF. CDR3 nucleotide sequence: TGTGACAGCAGTCCTACGATTTACCTCGAGCAGTACTTC. The chain combines TRBV7-2 with TRBJ2-7; no clear D. Per germline, CDR1 SGHTA and CDR2 FQGNSA. The CDR3 length is 13 residues. Looking up the rest from reference TRBV7-2 and TRBJ2-7 gives the full variable domain: GAGVSQSPSNKVTEKGKDVELRCDPISGHTALYWYRQSLGQGLEFLIYFQGNSAPDKSGLPSDRFSAERTGGSVSTLTIQRTQQEDSAVYLCDSSPTIYLEQYFGPGTRLTVT.

This clonotype was recorded a few times. A read error may be the cause here, since a much bigger clone is one base away. V usage is TRBV28 and J usage is TRBJ2-1; 16 bases fit TRBD2. This CDR3 comprises 18 residues. Looked up from germline, CDR1 is MDHEN and CDR2 is SYDVKM. CDR3: CASSPGLAGGRSYDEQFF. The DNA for the CDR3 is TGTGCCAGCAGTCCGGGACTAGCGGGAGGGCGCTCCTACGATGAGCAGTTCTTC.

About this clonotype: This is likely an artifact of a read error, given a far larger clone one base away. The genes are TRBV6-2 or TRBV6-3 and TRBJ2-1; 8 nucleotides align to TRBD2. This CDR3 has 15 residues. J was trimmed by 10 bases and V by 7 bases; bases with no gene match: 15. Germline CDR1 reads MNHEY; CDR2 reads SVGEGT. CDR3 sequence (DNA): TGTGCCAGCACTAGCGGGTCCGAGGGAATTTACGAGCAGTTCTTC. This translates into CASTSGSEGIYEQFF.

This clonotype was counted between two and nine times. Germline and junction disagree at one end, which may indicate a read error. The chain carries TRBV9 and TRBJ2-5, with D possibly being TRBD2 (6 bases). The CDR3 sequence is 15 residues long. Looked up from germline, CDR1 is SGDLS and CDR2 is YYNGEE. CDR3 loop: CAGSSRDFLGETQYF. As DNA, the CDR3 is TGTGCCGGCAGCTCCCGGGACTTCCTTGGGGAGACCCAGTACTTC.

This clonotype was observed many times. The rearrangement links TRBV12-3 or TRBV12-4 to TRBJ2-3; D may match TRBD1 or TRBD2 (5 bases each). CDR3 length: 14 amino acids. V gave up 8 bases and J gave up 1 base, with 13 bases separating them. The CDR3 sequence: CASLMGDGTDTQYF. The DNA for the CDR3 is TGTGCCAGCCTCATGGGGGATGGCACAGATACGCAGTATTTT.

V usage is TRBV7-8 and J usage is TRBJ2-3; D is ambiguous. Trimming removed 2 bases from V and 4 bases from J, with 10 bases in between. CDR1 and CDR2 from the germline V gene are SGHVS and FQNEAQ. The CDR3 is 14 amino acids. DNA of the CDR3: TGTGCCAGCAGCTTATCACCGCTGGCAGATACGCAGTATTTT. Translated: CASSLSPLADTQYF.

This clonotype was seen only a few times. For the CDR3, the DNA is TGCGCCAGCAGCCAAGATGTGGGCGGGAGGACGGATACGCAGTATTTT. The encoded protein is CASSQDVGGRTDTQYF. This chain joins TRBV4-1 and TRBJ2-3; TRBD2 matches at 8 bases. Germline V CDR1 and CDR2: MGHRA, YSYEKL. The CDR3 length is 16 residues. V was pared by 0 bases and J by 6 bases, with 8 bases of the junction left unmatched.

This clonotype has at least ten counts. The chain recombines TRBV6-1 with TRBJ1-1, with 7 nucleotides matching TRBD1. Trimming at V came to 8 bases and at J to 5 bases, leaving 11 bases not matched to a gene. This CDR3 is built from 14 residues. Looked up from germline, CDR1 is MNHNS and CDR2 is SASEGT. Written as DNA, the CDR3 is TGTGCCAGCTCTTCCACAGGGGTCGGTACTGAAGCTTTCTTT. Translated: CASSSTGVGTEAFF.

The chain joins TRBV10-2 to TRBJ2-1, with 12 bases fitting TRBD1. With 2 bases clipped from V and 1 base from J, the junction kept 6 bases outside the gene matches. CDR1 WSHSY and CDR2 SAAADI come from the germline V gene. The CDR3 is 18 amino acids. The CDR3 loop is CASSEGTGGVWSYNEQFF. DNA for the CDR3: TGCGCCAGCAGTGAGGGGACAGGGGGCGTTTGGTCCTACAATGAGCAGTTCTTC.

In this sample, this clonotype turned up once. A clone one base away is much larger, so this may be a read error. V usage is TRBV7-9 and J usage is TRBJ2-7; 9 positions match TRBD1. Germline values: CDR1 SEHNR, CDR2 FQNEAQ (reference sequence). The CDR3 length is 17 residues. In DNA form, the CDR3 reads TGTGCCAGCAGCTTTCCGACCGGGACAGGGAAGGGGTACGAGCACTACTTC. Translating it yields CASSFPTGTGKGYEHYF.

This clonotype was counted ten times or more. The gene calls are TRBV5-1 and TRBJ1-1, with D uncertain. Germline assignment: CDR1 SGHRS and CDR2 YFSETQ. The CDR3 has 13 amino acids. V was shortened by 0 bases and J by 11 bases, with 14 bases between the two germline ends. Here the CDR3 reads CASSLGQALGAFF. The CDR3 coding sequence is TGCGCCAGCAGCTTGGGACAAGCCCTTGGGGCTTTCTTT.

The chain couples TRBV28 to TRBJ1-2; no firm D call. The CDR3 is 11 amino acids. V was clipped by 3 bases and J by 8 bases, with 7 bases between them. From germline, CDR1 is MDHEN and CDR2 SYDVKM. CDR3 residues: CASSFVGGYTF. CDR3 nucleotide sequence: TGTGCCAGCAGTTTTGTAGGCGGCTACACCTTC.

This clonotype appeared many times. V and J are TRBV5-1 and TRBJ2-7; 7 nucleotides match TRBD1. CDR1 is SGHRS, CDR2 YFSETQ, per germline. This CDR3 contains 15 residues. The V segment lost 4 bases and the J segment 3 bases; nucleotides outside the gene matches: 10. The CDR3 loop is CASSVDLTGDYEQYF. The CDR3 nucleotides read TGCGCCAGCAGCGTCGACTTAACAGGGGACTACGAGCAGTACTTC.

Remarks on this clonotype: Given a much more abundant clone one base away, this may be a read error. This rearrangement joins TRBV7-3 to TRBJ2-3, with unresolved D. Per the germline V gene, CDR1 is SGHTA and CDR2 is FQGTGA. The V and J ends lost 4 bases and 4 bases respectively, with 12 bases between them. The CDR3 length is 14 residues. CDR3 region: CASSSEGGPDTQYF. In DNA form, the CDR3 reads TGTGCCAGCAGCTCAGAAGGTGGTCCAGATACGCAGTATTTT.

V is TRBV11-1 and J is TRBJ2-7; 9 bases map to TRBD2. Looked up from germline, CDR1 is SGHAT and CDR2 is FQDESV (reference sequence). The junction had 5 bases not matched to a gene; V was cut back by 5 bases and J by 6 bases. This CDR3 region has 13 residues. Here the CDR3 reads CASSSSGSGEQYF. In DNA form, the CDR3 reads TGTGCCAGCAGCAGTAGCGGGAGCGGCGAGCAGTACTTC.

In this sample, this clonotype turned up a few times. The chain combines TRBV19 with TRBJ2-7; perhaps D is TRBD1 or TRBD2 (5 bases each). The CDR3 sequence is 14 residues long. Germline CDR1 is LNHDA and CDR2 is SQIVND (reference sequence). Trimming took 5 bases from V and 4 from J, leaving 15 bases between them. The CDR3 spells CASSAGTTGYEQYF. The DNA for the CDR3 is TGTGCCAGTAGTGCCGGGACCACAGGATACGAGCAGTACTTC.

This clonotype has ten or more counts. V gene TRBV11-2 combines with J gene TRBJ2-3; 9 positions agree with TRBD2. Per germline, CDR1 SGHAT and CDR2 FQNNGV. J was trimmed by 7 bases and V by 8 bases; bases with no gene match: 19. The length of the CDR3 is 17 residues. The CDR3 bases are TGTGCCAGCGAGGGGAGCTGGCGGGAGGGCCAAGGGTATACGCAGTATTTT. As protein: CASEGSWREGQGYTQYF.

This clonotype was recorded a few times. The chain uses TRBV30 and TRBJ2-1, with D perhaps TRBD2 (6 bases). The CDR3 consists of 15 residues. Germline lookup yields CDR1 GTSNPN and CDR2 SVGIG (reference sequence). Trimming cost V 2 bases and J 6 bases, with 17 bases left between them. The CDR3 DNA is TGTGCCTGGAGTAGGTTCGGGGGAAGGGGCAATGAGCAGTTCTTC. Protein product: CAWSRFGGRGNEQFF.

This clonotype was detected many times. The rearrangement links TRBV28 to TRBJ2-7, with 8 bases fitting TRBD1. The CDR3 runs to 15 residues. With 6 bases clipped from V and 6 bases from J, the junction kept 13 bases outside the gene matches. The germline CDR1 and CDR2 sequences are MDHEN and SYDVKM. CDR3: CASRPSLATGVEQYF. CDR3 DNA: TGTGCCAGCAGGCCCTCCCTCGCGACAGGGGTCGAGCAGTACTTC.

This clonotype occurred many times. This sequence joins TRBV28 and TRBJ2-2, with TRBD1 matching 8 bases. The CDR3 has 15 amino acids. The germline V gene has CDR1 MDHEN and CDR2 SYDVKM. With 4 bases clipped from V and 8 bases from J, the junction kept 9 bases outside the gene matches. CDR3 DNA: TGTGCCAGCAGTTACGGACAGGGTTCTTGGGGGGAGCTGTTTTTT. Translating gives CASSYGQGSWGELFF.

This sequence joins TRBV20-1 and TRBJ2-1; 7 positions match TRBD2. Germline-derived CDR1 and CDR2 are DFQATT and SNEGSKA (reference sequence). Trimming cost V 6 bases and J 10 bases; bases outside gene matches: 15. This CDR3 contains 14 residues. CDR3 residues: CSAARGGRIWEQFF. The CDR3 DNA is TGCAGTGCCGCCCGGGGCGGGAGAATATGGGAGCAGTTCTTC.

This clonotype came up a few times. The J gene is TRBJ2-1, the V gene TRBV19; TRBD2 aligns across 7 bases. V was pared by 1 base and J by 0 bases, with 3 bases of the junction left unmatched. The CDR3 runs to 16 residues. CDR1 LNHDA and CDR2 SQIVND come from the germline V gene (reference sequence). CDR3 DNA: TGTGCCAGTAGTATAGGGCGGGGGAGCTCCTACAATGAGCAGTTCTTC. Amino acid sequence: CASSIGRGSSYNEQFF.

This clonotype showed up just a few times. This CDR3 is CATSDWDSKNIQYF. CDR3 in DNA: TGTGCCACCAGTGATTGGGACAGTAAAAACATTCAGTACTTC. V is TRBV24-1 and J is TRBJ2-4, with TRBD1 matching 7 bases. The CDR3 extends over 14 amino acids. From germline, CDR1 is KGHDR and CDR2 SFDVKD. J lost 4 bases, V lost 2 bases, and 1 base had no gene match.